These 7 T cell receptor beta chains were sequenced from one sample in a study of blood T cell repertoires in COVID-19. Sequencing was performed with immunoSEQ multiplex PCR; in TCRdb, only in-frame clones are kept and a portion is missing. This sample has 200,000 to 250,000 clones, with 75% to 90% found just once. Sample: PBMCs or T cells enriched from blood (not recorded which). These receptors were collected from a woman younger than 30 in a cohort exposed to, infected with or recovered from COVID-19 (not recorded which).

V is TRBV3-1 (or the pseudogene TRBV3-2) and J is TRBJ1-1; D gene uncertain. V gave up 1 base and J gave up 1 base, with 10 bases separating them. The CDR3 contains 15 residues. Germline assignment: CDR1 LGHDT and CDR2 YNNKEL (reference sequence). CDR3 DNA sequence: TGTGCCAGCAGCCAAGTTGTTTTCTCGAACACTGAAGCTTTCTTT. This sequence encodes CASSQVVFSNTEAFF.

CDR3 DNA: TGCGCCAGCAGCTTGGGACGGAGCTCCTACGAGCAGTACTTC. This encodes CASSLGRSSYEQYF. V and J are TRBV5-1 and TRBJ2-7; no clear D gene. Germline V gene lookup returns CDR1 SGHRS and CDR2 YFSETQ. The CDR3 runs to 14 residues. Trimming cost V 0 bases and J 0 bases, with 7 bases left between them.

V and J are TRBV25-1 and TRBJ1-2, with a possible D match to TRBD1 (6 bases). The CDR3 runs 14 residues. Trimming left V 7 bases short and J 4 bases short, with 16 bases between. Germline loops: CDR1 MGHDK, CDR2 SYGVNS. The CDR3 nucleotides read TGTGCCAGCACATCCGGGGGGCGCGGCTATGGCTACACCTTC. Translated, it gives CASTSGGRGYGYTF.

This clone was counted a single time. The chain uses TRBV28 and TRBJ1-4; D is undetermined. In germline, CDR1 is MDHEN, CDR2 SYDVKM. The CDR3 totals 15 residues. The ends were cut back, 0 bases at V and 4 bases at J, with 9 bases in the middle. CDR3 amino acids: CASSLWGGGNEKLFF. The CDR3 region has the DNA TGTGCCAGCAGTTTATGGGGTGGCGGTAATGAAAAACTGTTTTTT.

The chain has TRBV4-1 and TRBJ2-7, with TRBD1 matching over 12 bases. The germline V gene encodes CDR1 MGHRA and CDR2 YSYEKL. With V trimmed by 4 bases and J by 4 bases, 11 bases remained unmatched. The CDR3 contains 17 residues. The CDR3 spells CASSLLLPGQGAYEQYF. The CDR3 nucleotides are TGCGCCAGCAGCCTCCTCTTGCCGGGACAGGGGGCATACGAGCAGTACTTC.

V is TRBV18 and J is TRBJ1-1; 7 bases align to TRBD1. Trimming removed 5 bases from V and 6 bases from J; junction bases left unmatched: 12. This CDR3 is 15 amino acids long. Germline V gene sequence: CDR1 KGHSH, CDR2 LQKENI. Written as DNA, the CDR3 is TGTGCCAGCTCAACCGTCGAGAACAGGGGTCCTGAAGCTTTCTTT. It codes for CASSTVENRGPEAFF.

The rearrangement links TRBV11-2 to TRBJ2-1; possible D gene TRBD1, 7 bases. Trimming stripped 0 bases from V and 4 bases from J, with 10 bases between. Germline loops: CDR1 SGHAT, CDR2 FQNNGV. This CDR3 has 15 residues. CDR3 bases: TGTGCCAGCAGCTTAGACGGGGGACAGTACAATGAGCAGTTCTTC. It codes for CASSLDGGQYNEQFF.